This TCR beta chain appears in the sequencing data of a study of blood T cell repertoires in COVID-19 (dated by TCRdb to about 2020). For context, the study as a whole: The collaborator samples originated in the United States, Italy and Spain and spanned the acute and convalescent phases of COVID-19. The prospective study material was composed of cDNA or gDNA derived from T cells, B-cell-depleted T cells, or PBMCs. Subjects who had been exposed to COVID-19, were actively infected with it, or had recovered from it provided the deeply sampled blood TCRbeta repertoires that made up the dataset. The repertoires were released in a freely available public database intended as a resource for research on the immune response to SARS-CoV-2. The samples were drawn from the first 160 participants of the ongoing ImmuneRACE study and from under 1,500 subjects provided by 6 global collaborators. Sample metadata almost always included a de-identified subject ID, COVID-19 status, age in years and sex. Where available, HLA class I and class II types were taken from metadata supplied by the sample provider and were not determined by assay-based typing. Findings and caveats that apply to the study as a whole: Clinical and demographic metadata were provided uncurated, with the amount varying by source and participant.

Each collaborating institution followed its own protocols to collect whole blood in K2EDTA tubes. Collaborator samples were shipped for TCRbeta analysis as frozen whole blood, isolated PBMCs, or DNA extracted from either sample type. The immunoSEQ Assay, a bias-controlled multiplex PCR, was used to amplify TCRbeta CDR3 regions from genomic DNA. The source study handled its data this way. The number of nucleated cells in each sample was estimated by amplification of reference gene primers within the assay. To quantify the absolute abundance of each unique TCRbeta CDR3 rearrangement, sequence reads were collapsed and filtered. For each sample, productive Simpson clonality was calculated by taking the square root of Simpson's diversity index across productive rearrangements. Imported from immuneACCESS, the table was reduced by TCRdb to in-frame sequences with V and J called. These copies leave out some clones; in studies compared against another copy, an unresolved V gene accounts for under half, and the cause of the remainder is not known. The D gene and trimming were derived from the DNA, and the V and J assignments and clone size from that table. The table for this sample lists about 90,000 clones; around 87% of them were counted only once. About a sixth of the sample rests with the top ten.

The CDR3 measures 13 amino acids from cysteine to phenylalanine. The retained sequence is limited to the CDR3, 39 bases, with the frame set at the first base. According to the germline V gene, CDR1 reads SNHLY and CDR2 reads FYNNEI. V and J lose 6 bases and 3 bases, and a span of 11 bases separates them. About this clone: Its antigen remains unidentified. It has no much larger one-base neighbor in the sample; base qualities were not kept.

This clonotype was obtained from a human donor in a cohort sampled during active COVID-19. The sequencing input was peripheral blood. This chain joins TRBV2 to TRBJ1-2; the D region possibly corresponds to TRBD1 (5 bases align). The DNA is as follows: TGTGCCAGCAGCGCTTCAGGGCACTATGGCTACACCTTC. Its translation reads: CASSASGHYGYTF.